Each of the 29 T cell receptor beta chains below was sequenced from the same sample in a study of shared clonotypes between healthy human individuals. Using immunoSEQ multiplex PCR, the repertoire was profiled, and TCRdb retains in-frame clones only, with some absent. Here the sample spans 800,000 or so clones, approximately 96% being singletons. Naive CD8 cells lacked CD45RO and underwent positive selection for CCR7, leaving out terminally differentiated effector memory CD45RA+ cells. The specimen sequenced was naive CD8+ T cells sorted from blood. These TCRs come from a man under 40 in good health.

The chain carries TRBV28 and TRBJ2-7; D not resolved. CDR3 length equals 13 residues. Trimming pared 7 bases from V and 0 bases from J, leaving 10 bases between. Germline lookup yields CDR1 MDHEN and CDR2 SYDVKM. CDR3: CASKTTSSYEQYF. The CDR3 nucleotides are TGTGCCAGCAAAACGACTTCCTCCTACGAGCAGTACTTC.

With respect to this clone: The sample holds other DNA sequences that translate to the same CDR3. The chain carries TRBV5-1 and TRBJ2-1, with 14 nucleotides matching TRBD2. V lost 2 bases and J lost 8; bases outside the gene matches: 3. The CDR3 consists of 15 residues. Germline V gene sequence: CDR1 SGHRS, CDR2 YFSETQ. DNA for the CDR3: TGCGCCAGCAGCTTCGGGACTAGCGGGAGTGATGAGCAGTTCTTC. This gives the protein CASSFGTSGSDEQFF.

This rearrangement joins TRBV11-3 to TRBJ2-7, with no clear D. The V gene's germline CDR1 is SGHNT and CDR2 YENEEA. The CDR3 totals 13 residues. V lost 3 bases and J lost 2, with 8 bases in between. The CDR3 loop is CASSFRHTYEQYF. In nucleotides, the CDR3 is TGTGCCAGCAGCTTCAGGCACACCTACGAGCAGTACTTC.

The chain is built from TRBV7-6 and TRBJ2-7, with D maybe TRBD2 (5 bases). The germline CDR1 and CDR2 sequences are SGHVS and FNYEAQ. There are 14 residues in the CDR3. V shed 1 base and J shed 6 bases, with 13 bases lying between them. DNA of the CDR3: TGTGCCAGCAGCTTAGTGTTACTAGGGAGCGAGCAGTACTTC. Its translation: CASSLVLLGSEQYF.

The rearrangement links TRBV6-6 to TRBJ1-6; D may be TRBD1 (5 bases). The CDR3 runs 15 residues. Trimming shortened V by 5 bases and J by 8 bases, and 16 bases separated the two germline ends. In germline, CDR1 is MNHNY, CDR2 SVGAGI (reference sequence). The CDR3: CASSASGFFDSPLHF. CDR3 bases: TGTGCCAGCAGTGCATCAGGGTTCTTTGATTCACCCCTCCACTTT.

In nucleotides, the CDR3 is TGTGCCAGCAGTCTGAGTATTACCGAGACCTCAGATACGCAGTATTTT. Its protein product is CASSLSITETSDTQYF. The rearrangement joins TRBV27 to TRBJ2-3; no definite D call. Trimming cost V 5 bases and J 4 bases, with 19 bases left between them. The CDR3 has 16 residues. Germline V gene lookup returns CDR1 MNHEY and CDR2 SMNVEV (reference sequence).

CDR3 DNA: TGTGCCAGCAGCTTAGAGAGGGCGGGATCTTACGAGCAGTACTTC. It specifies CASSLERAGSYEQYF. This chain uses TRBV7-8 with TRBJ2-7, with D perhaps TRBD2 (6 bases). The CDR3 loop spans 15 amino acids. Germline V gives CDR1 SGHVS, CDR2 FQNEAQ. Trimming removed 1 base at V and 4 bases at J, with 14 bases between.

The chain joins TRBV29-1 to TRBJ2-3, with 14 bases identical to TRBD2. The trim removed 4 bases at V and 5 bases at J, leaving 8 bases unmatched. Germline assignment: CDR1 SQVTM and CDR2 ANQGSEA. CDR3 length: 16 residues. The CDR3 protein is CSVGWGLAGVEDTQYF. CDR3 bases: TGCAGCGTTGGTTGGGGACTAGCGGGAGTAGAAGATACGCAGTATTTT.

The CDR3 DNA reads TGTGCCAGTAGTACAGGACAGTCTTACGAGCAGTACTTC. It encodes CASSTGQSYEQYF. This sequence joins TRBV19 and TRBJ2-7, with a tentative D call TRBD1 (6 bases). The germline V gene encodes CDR1 LNHDA and CDR2 SQIVND (reference sequence). The CDR3 consists of 13 residues. Trimming took 4 bases from V and 4 from J, leaving 11 bases between them.

V gene TRBV7-8 combines with J gene TRBJ2-7; TRBD2 is a possible D gene (5 bases). The CDR3 length is 14 residues. The V end lost 5 bases, the J end lost 4 bases, and 15 bases lay between the germline ends. Germline V gene lookup returns CDR1 SGHVS and CDR2 FQNEAQ. The CDR3 region has the DNA TGTGCCAGCAGCGGAGGTCGGGTCGCTTACGAGCAGTACTTC. This codes for CASSGGRVAYEQYF.

The chain recombines TRBV13 with TRBJ2-7, with D possibly matching TRBD2 (6 bases). The CDR3 is made up of 14 amino acids. The V end lost 2 bases, the J end lost 3 bases, and 11 bases lay between the germline ends. Germline loops: CDR1 PRHDT, CDR2 FYEKMQ (reference sequence). The CDR3 coding sequence is TGTGCCAGCAGCTTACCTAGCGAGGGCTACGAGCAGTACTTC. This translates into CASSLPSEGYEQYF.

V gene TRBV11-2 combines with J gene TRBJ2-2, with a possible D match to TRBD1 (6 bases). This CDR3 is 15 amino acids long. CDR1 and CDR2 (germline): SGHAT, FQNNGV. With 7 bases removed from V and 3 bases from J, the gap between germline ends came to 15 bases. CDR3 nucleotides: TGTGCCAGCACCTCGGACAGACCTTACACCGGGGAGCTGTTTTTT. This codes for CASTSDRPYTGELFF.

Comment on this clone: Other DNA sequences in this sample translate to the same CDR3. V usage is TRBV7-9 and J usage is TRBJ2-1; D gene ambiguous. The V gene lost 1 base and the J gene lost 10 bases, with 8 bases spanning the gap. Germline CDR1 is SEHNR and CDR2 is FQNEAQ (reference sequence). The CDR3 totals 12 residues. CDR3 region: CASSLGLGEQFF. The CDR3 DNA sequence: TGTGCCAGCAGCTTAGGACTCGGGGAGCAGTTCTTC.

This rearrangement joins TRBV7-2 to TRBJ2-3, with TRBD2 matching over 8 bases. The CDR3 contains 16 residues. The V segment lost 4 bases and the J segment 0 bases; nucleotides outside the gene matches: 6. Germline CDR1 reads SGHTA; CDR2 reads FQGNSA. This CDR3 reads CASSSELAASTDTQYF. CDR3 DNA sequence: TGTGCCAGCAGCTCGGAACTAGCGGCGAGCACAGATACGCAGTATTTT.

The V gene is TRBV7-8, the J gene TRBJ1-1; D unclear. CDR3 length: 13 residues. The V gene's germline CDR1 is SGHVS and CDR2 FQNEAQ. Trimming removed 4 bases from V and 1 base from J, with 7 bases in between. This chain's CDR3 is CASSYDQNTEAFF. CDR3 coding DNA: TGTGCCAGCAGCTATGACCAGAACACTGAAGCTTTCTTT.

V and J are TRBV5-1 and TRBJ1-3, with D perhaps matching TRBD1 (5 bases). The CDR3 totals 14 residues. Germline CDR1 SGHRS, CDR2 YFSETQ. The ends were cut back, 4 bases at V and 0 bases at J, with 8 bases in the middle. CDR3 DNA: TGCGCCAGCAGCGCTGGGGCCTCTGGAAACACCATATATTTT. Translation: CASSAGASGNTIYF.

A single count supports this clone. V is TRBV27 and J is TRBJ1-2, with D uncertain. V gave up 6 bases and J gave up 8 bases, with 16 bases separating them. This CDR3 comprises 13 residues. Per germline, CDR1 MNHEY and CDR2 SMNVEV (reference sequence). CDR3 DNA: TGTGCCAGCAGAGGTTTTGGACTAGAGGGCTACACCTTC. Protein: CASRGFGLEGYTF.

Comments on this clone: The same CDR3 can be traced to other DNA sequences in this sample. The chain couples TRBV28 to TRBJ1-2; D uncertain. V lost 4 bases and J lost 4, with 1 base in between. This CDR3 is built from 10 residues. The germline gives CDR1 MDHEN, CDR2 SYDVKM. CDR3 loop: CASSSYGYTF. The CDR3 nucleotides read TGTGCCAGCAGTTCCTATGGCTACACCTTC.

The chain recombines TRBV29-1 with TRBJ2-1; 13 bases are a match to TRBD2. V shed 7 bases and J 3 bases; nucleotides not matched to a gene: 12. CDR1 SQVTM and CDR2 ANQGSEA come from the germline V gene. CDR3 length: 17 amino acids. CDR3 residues: CSAVPSGTSGIYNEQFF. The CDR3 bases are TGCAGCGCCGTTCCTTCCGGGACTAGCGGGATCTACAATGAGCAGTTCTTC.

The rearrangement uses TRBV9 and TRBJ2-2; TRBD1 matches 9 bases. The CDR3 totals 19 residues. The germline CDR1 and CDR2 sequences are SGDLS and YYNGEE. V shed 3 bases and J 0 bases; nucleotides not matched to a gene: 12. CDR3 sequence: CASSETAGQGGPNTGELFF. The CDR3 nucleotides are TGTGCCAGCAGCGAAACCGCGGGACAGGGAGGGCCGAACACCGGGGAGCTGTTTTTT.

The chain links TRBV27 to TRBJ2-7; D remains ambiguous. V dropped 4 bases and J dropped 4 bases, with 11 bases sitting between them. From germline, CDR1 is MNHEY and CDR2 SMNVEV (reference sequence). The length of the CDR3 is 13 residues. CDR3 coding DNA: TGTGCCAGCAGTTCGGGTTTGAAATACGAGCAGTACTTC. Translated: CASSSGLKYEQYF.

This clone has a single count. The chain employs TRBV7-6 and TRBJ2-7; 7 bases agree with TRBD2. Trimming removed 5 bases from V and 2 bases from J; junction bases left unmatched: 12. Germline V lookup: CDR1 SGHVS, CDR2 FNYEAQ. CDR3 length equals 16 residues. CDR3 amino acids: CASSRLKEGGPYEQYF. The CDR3 DNA follows: TGTGCCAGCAGCCGTCTGAAGGAGGGAGGGCCCTACGAGCAGTACTTC.

The chain recombines TRBV10-3 with TRBJ2-1; D gene ambiguous. Germline V gives CDR1 ENHRY, CDR2 SYGVKD. The CDR3 sequence is 15 residues long. Trimming stripped 5 bases from V and 6 bases from J, with 17 bases between. The CDR3 protein is CAISWASTGRNEQFF. As DNA, the CDR3 is TGTGCCATCAGTTGGGCCTCGACCGGCCGCAATGAGCAGTTCTTC.

This clone was counted once. The rearrangement joins TRBV10-1 to TRBJ2-3; 8 bases match TRBD2. The CDR3 is 14 residues long. Trimming at V came to 4 bases and at J to 4 bases, leaving 4 bases not matched to a gene. Germline CDR1 WNHNN, CDR2 SYGVQD (reference sequence). The CDR3 loop is CASSGAGEPDTQYF. In nucleotides, the CDR3 is TGCGCCAGCAGTGGAGCGGGAGAGCCAGATACGCAGTATTTT.

To note about this clone: This sample also contains other DNA sequences that code for the same CDR3. The CDR3, as DNA: TGTGCCACCAGCAGTGACAGGAACAATCAGCCCCAGCATTTT. As protein: CATSSDRNNQPQHF. The chain is built from TRBV15 and TRBJ1-5; possible D gene TRBD1, 6 bases. Trimming pared 3 bases from V and 3 bases from J, leaving 9 bases between. Looked up from germline, CDR1 is LNHNV and CDR2 is YYDKDF (reference sequence). The length of the CDR3 is 14 residues.

The CDR3 DNA sequence: TGTGCCAGCAGCGACCGACAGGGGGCCTATGAGCAGTTCTTC. Protein product: CASSDRQGAYEQFF. This chain uses TRBV9 with TRBJ2-1; 10 nucleotides align to TRBD1. J gave up 8 bases and V 3 bases, and 5 bases lay outside the gene matches. This CDR3 has 14 residues. The germline V gene encodes CDR1 SGDLS and CDR2 YYNGEE.

This clone has just one count. The rearrangement uses TRBV5-4 and TRBJ2-7; D is ambiguous. The CDR3 is made up of 12 amino acids. V gave up 6 bases and J gave up 5 bases, with 12 bases separating them. Per the germline V gene, CDR1 is SGHNT and CDR2 is YYREEE (reference sequence). The CDR3 loop reads CASNRESDEQYF. In DNA, the CDR3 is TGTGCCAGCAATAGAGAGAGTGACGAGCAGTACTTC.

The rearrangement uses TRBV16 and TRBJ2-4, with no clear D. This CDR3 is built from 16 residues. Per germline, CDR1 KGHSY and CDR2 FQNENV. Trimming removed 0 bases from V and 0 bases from J, with 9 bases in between. The CDR3 nucleotides read TGTGCCAGCAGCCAATCGGCGGAGCGAGCCAAAAACATTCAGTACTTC. As protein: CASSQSAERAKNIQYF.

The chain joins TRBV7-9 to TRBJ2-7; possibly TRBD1 for D (5 bases). CDR3 length: 12 amino acids. V was shortened by 7 bases and J by 5 bases, with 12 bases between the two germline ends. Germline lookup yields CDR1 SEHNR and CDR2 FQNEAQ (reference sequence). The DNA for the CDR3 is TGTGCCAGCATGGTAGGGGTCGACGAGCAGTACTTC. Translated, it gives CASMVGVDEQYF.